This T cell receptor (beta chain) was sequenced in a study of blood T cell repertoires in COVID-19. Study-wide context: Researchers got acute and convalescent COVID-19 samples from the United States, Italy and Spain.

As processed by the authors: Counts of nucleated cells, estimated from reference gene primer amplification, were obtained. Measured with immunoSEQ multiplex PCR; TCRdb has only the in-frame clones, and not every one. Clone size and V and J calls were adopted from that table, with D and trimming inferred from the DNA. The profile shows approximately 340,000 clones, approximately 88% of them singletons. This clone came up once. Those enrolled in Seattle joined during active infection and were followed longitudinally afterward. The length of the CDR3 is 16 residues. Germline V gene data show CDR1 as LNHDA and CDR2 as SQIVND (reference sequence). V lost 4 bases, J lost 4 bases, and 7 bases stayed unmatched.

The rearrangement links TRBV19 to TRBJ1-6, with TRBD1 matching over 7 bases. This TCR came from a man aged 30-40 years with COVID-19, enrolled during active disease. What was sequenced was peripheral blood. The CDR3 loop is CASSTSGTAYNSPLHF. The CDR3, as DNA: TGTGCCAGTAGTACATCCGGGACAGCGTATAATTCACCCCTCCACTTT.